This T cell receptor beta chain originates from a study of OX40 agonist ivuxolimab in advanced cancers. Points from the study as a whole: Low levels of normalized T-cell clonal expansion also appeared in some nonresponders. Compared with others, partial responders at 0.1-3.0 mg/kg displayed clonal expansion among the lowest. At 0.1 to 3.0 mg/kg, clonal expansion of CD4+ and CD8+ blood T cells had occurred by week 6.

The germline V gene encodes CDR1 LNHDA and CDR2 SQIVND (reference sequence). The ends lost 5 bases at V and 7 bases at J; junction bases unmatched: 9. CDR3 length: 16 amino acids. Blood got drawn at baseline, again on cycle 4 day 1, and then on cycle 7 day 1. TCRdb's copy holds only in-frame clones and misses some; the assay was immunoSEQ multiplex PCR. The sample lists around 57,000 clones, 82% occurring once. This clone was seen once. Antigen: not known. This sample comprised CD4+ or CD8+ T cells sorted from blood, obtained in a trial of the OX40 agonist ivuxolimab. The genes are TRBV19 and TRBJ2-2; TRBD1 agrees at 11 bases. The TCR sequence derives from an adult with an advanced solid tumor such as melanoma, head and neck, liver or kidney cancer. CDR3 nucleotide sequence: TGTGCCAGTAGTCCCGGGACAGGGGGGTATGGCGGGGAGCTGTTTTTT. Amino acid sequence: CASSPGTGGYGGELFF.